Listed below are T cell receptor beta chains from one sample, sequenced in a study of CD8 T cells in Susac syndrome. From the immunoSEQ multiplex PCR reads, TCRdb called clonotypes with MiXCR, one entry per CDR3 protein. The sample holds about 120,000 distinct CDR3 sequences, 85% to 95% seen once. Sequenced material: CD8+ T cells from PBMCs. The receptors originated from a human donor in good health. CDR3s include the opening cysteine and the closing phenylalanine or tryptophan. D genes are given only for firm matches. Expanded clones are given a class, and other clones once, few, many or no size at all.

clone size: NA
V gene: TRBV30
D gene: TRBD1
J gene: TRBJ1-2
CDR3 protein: CASREGAGSQGYTF
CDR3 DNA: TGTGCCTCCCGCGAGGGGGCAGGGTCGCAAGGCTACACCTTC

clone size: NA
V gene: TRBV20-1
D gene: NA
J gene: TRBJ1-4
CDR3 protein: CSAVDPSPTRATNEKLFF
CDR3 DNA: TGCAGTGCAGTCGACCCCTCCCCGACCCGTGCAACTAATGAAAAACTGTTTTTT

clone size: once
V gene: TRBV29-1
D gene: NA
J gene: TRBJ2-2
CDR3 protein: CSVGRDPWDTGELFF
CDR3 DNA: TGCAGCGTTGGCAGGGATCCTTGGGACACCGGGGAGCTGTTTTTT

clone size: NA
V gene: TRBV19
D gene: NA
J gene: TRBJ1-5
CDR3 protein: CASSIESPVEPQHF
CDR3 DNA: TGTGCCAGTAGTATTGAGTCACCAGTTGAGCCCCAGCATTTT

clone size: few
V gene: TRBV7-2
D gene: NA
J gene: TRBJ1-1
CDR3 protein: CASSFGGLNTEAFF
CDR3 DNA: TGTGCCAGCAGCTTTGGAGGCCTGAACACTGAAGCTTTCTTT

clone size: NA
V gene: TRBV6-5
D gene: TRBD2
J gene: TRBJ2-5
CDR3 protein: CASSYSITGGETQYF
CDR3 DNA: TGTGCCAGCAGTTACTCGATTACGGGAGGAGAGACCCAGTACTTC

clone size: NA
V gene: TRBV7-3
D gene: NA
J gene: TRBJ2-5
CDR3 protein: CASSLRTAIRETQYF
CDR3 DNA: TGTGCCAGCAGCTTAAGGACAGCCATTAGAGAGACCCAGTACTTC

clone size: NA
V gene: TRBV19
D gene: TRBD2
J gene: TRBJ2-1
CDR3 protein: CASGLAGGLEQFF
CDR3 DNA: TGTGCCAGTGGACTAGCGGGAGGACTTGAGCAGTTCTTC

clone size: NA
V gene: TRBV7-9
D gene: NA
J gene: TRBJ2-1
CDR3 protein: CASSLTGQKNEQFF
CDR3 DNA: TGTGCCAGCAGCTTAACGGGACAAAAGAATGAGCAGTTCTTC

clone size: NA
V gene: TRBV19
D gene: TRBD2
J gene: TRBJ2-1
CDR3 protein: CASSVTSGRVSYNEQFF
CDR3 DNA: TGTGCCAGTTCAGTGACTAGCGGGAGGGTCTCCTACAATGAGCAGTTCTTC

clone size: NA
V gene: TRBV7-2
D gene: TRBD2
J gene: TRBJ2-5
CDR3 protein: CASSSGRWQETQYF
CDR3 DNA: TGTGCCAGCTCTAGCGGGAGGTGGCAAGAGACCCAGTACTTC

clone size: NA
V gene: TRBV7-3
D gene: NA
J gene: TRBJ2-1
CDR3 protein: CASSFAPGNNEQFF
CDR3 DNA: TGTGCCAGCAGCTTCGCACCGGGAAACAATGAGCAGTTCTTC

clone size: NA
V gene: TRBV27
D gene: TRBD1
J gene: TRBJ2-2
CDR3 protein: CASRELTGGDTGELFF
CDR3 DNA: TGTGCCAGCAGAGAGTTGACAGGGGGAGACACCGGGGAGCTGTTTTTT

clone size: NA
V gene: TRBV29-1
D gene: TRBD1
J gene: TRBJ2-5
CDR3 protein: CSVDGVTGSETQYF
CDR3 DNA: TGCAGCGTTGACGGAGTGACAGGGTCAGAGACCCAGTACTTC

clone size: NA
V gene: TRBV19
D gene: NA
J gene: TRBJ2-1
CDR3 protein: CASSTASRPHNEQFF
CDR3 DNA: TGTGCCAGTAGTACGGCCTCCCGACCCCACAATGAGCAGTTCTTC

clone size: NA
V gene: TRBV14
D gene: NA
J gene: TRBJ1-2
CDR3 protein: CASSQDAGSAYGYTF
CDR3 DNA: TGTGCCAGCAGCCAAGATGCAGGGTCGGCCTATGGCTACACCTTC

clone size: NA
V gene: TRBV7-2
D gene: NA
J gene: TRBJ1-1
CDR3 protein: CASSSAQKAFF
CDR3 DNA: TGTGCCAGCAGCTCCGCGCAGAAAGCTTTCTTT

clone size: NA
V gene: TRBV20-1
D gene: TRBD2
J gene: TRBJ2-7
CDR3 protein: CSAVASGRIVGDEQYF
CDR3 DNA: TGCAGTGCTGTGGCGAGCGGGAGAATTGTAGGCGACGAGCAGTACTTC

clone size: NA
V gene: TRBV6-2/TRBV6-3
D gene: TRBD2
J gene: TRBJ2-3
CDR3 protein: CASSLAGGLSRQYF
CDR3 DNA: TGTGCCAGCAGTCTAGCGGGGGGGCTCTCGAGGCAGTATTTT

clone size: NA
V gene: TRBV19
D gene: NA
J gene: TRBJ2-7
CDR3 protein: CASSGDRAYSYEQYF
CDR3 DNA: TGTGCCAGTAGCGGTGACCGAGCCTACTCCTACGAGCAGTACTTC

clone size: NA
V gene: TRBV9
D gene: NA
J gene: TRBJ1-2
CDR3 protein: CASSVDTGVRYGYTF
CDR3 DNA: TGTGCCAGCAGCGTAGACACGGGTGTAAGGTATGGCTACACCTTC

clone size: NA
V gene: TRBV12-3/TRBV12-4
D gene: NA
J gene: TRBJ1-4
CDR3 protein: CASSSAGTNEKLFF
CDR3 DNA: TGTGCCAGCAGTTCGGCAGGGACTAATGAAAAACTGTTTTTT

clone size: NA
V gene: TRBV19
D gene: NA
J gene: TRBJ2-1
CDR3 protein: CASRENGIPYNEQFF
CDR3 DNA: TGTGCCAGTAGAGAGAACGGGATTCCGTACAATGAGCAGTTCTTC

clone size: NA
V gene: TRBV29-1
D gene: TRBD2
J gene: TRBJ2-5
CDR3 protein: CSVVSGRIRETQYF
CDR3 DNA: TGCAGCGTTGTTAGCGGGAGGATTCGAGAGACCCAGTACTTC

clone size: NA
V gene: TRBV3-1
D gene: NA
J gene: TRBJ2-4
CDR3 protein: CASSQDRGPPPRDIQYF
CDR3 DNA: TGTGCCAGCAGCCAAGATAGGGGACCGCCCCCGAGGGACATTCAGTACTTC

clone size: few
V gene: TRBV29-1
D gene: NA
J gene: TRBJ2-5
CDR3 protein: CSGTRERTQYF
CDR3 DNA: TGCAGCGGAACAAGGGAGAGGACCCAGTACTTC

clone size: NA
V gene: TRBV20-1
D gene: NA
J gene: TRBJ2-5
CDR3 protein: CSARDSGVIAGPNQETQYF
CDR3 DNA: TGCAGTGCTAGAGATTCCGGTGTGATCGCGGGACCAAACCAAGAGACCCAGTACTTC

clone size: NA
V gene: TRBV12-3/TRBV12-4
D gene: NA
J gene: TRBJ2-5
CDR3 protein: CASRGPNQETQYF
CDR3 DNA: TGTGCCAGCAGGGGCCCTAACCAAGAGACCCAGTACTTC

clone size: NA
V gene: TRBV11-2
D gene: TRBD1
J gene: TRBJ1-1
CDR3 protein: CASSLEPHKWRGLGDTEAFF
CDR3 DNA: TGTGCCAGCAGCCTCGAACCCCACAAATGGAGGGGGCTGGGAGACACTGAAGCTTTCTTT

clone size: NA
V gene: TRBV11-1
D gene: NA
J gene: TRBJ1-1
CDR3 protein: CASNPGTENTEAFF
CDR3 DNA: TGTGCCAGCAACCCGGGGACCGAGAACACTGAAGCTTTCTTT

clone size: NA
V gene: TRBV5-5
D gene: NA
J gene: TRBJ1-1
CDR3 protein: CASSLEGGGTEAFF
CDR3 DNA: TGTGCCAGCAGCTTGGAGGGGGGCGGCACTGAAGCTTTCTTT

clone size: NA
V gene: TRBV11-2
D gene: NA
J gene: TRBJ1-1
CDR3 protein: CASSFAGKNTEAFF
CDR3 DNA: TGTGCCAGCAGCTTCGCGGGGAAGAACACTGAAGCTTTCTTT

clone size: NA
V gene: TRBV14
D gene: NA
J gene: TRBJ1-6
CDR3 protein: CASSQDLHRNNSPLHF
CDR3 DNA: TGTGCCAGCAGCCAAGATCTGCACAGGAATAATTCACCCCTCCACTTT

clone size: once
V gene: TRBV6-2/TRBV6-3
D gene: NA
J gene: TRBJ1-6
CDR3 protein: CASSYPDSRSSPLHF
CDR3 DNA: TGTGCCAGCAGTTATCCGGACAGCAGGAGTTCACCCCTCCACTTT

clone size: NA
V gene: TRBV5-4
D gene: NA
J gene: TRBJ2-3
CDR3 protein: CASTPLSAGSTDTQYF
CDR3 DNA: TGTGCCAGCACCCCCCTATCGGCAGGGTCTACAGATACGCAGTATTTT

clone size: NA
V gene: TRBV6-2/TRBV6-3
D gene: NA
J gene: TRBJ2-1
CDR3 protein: CASSDPHYNEQFF
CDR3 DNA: TGTGCCAGCAGTGACCCCCACTACAATGAGCAGTTCTTC

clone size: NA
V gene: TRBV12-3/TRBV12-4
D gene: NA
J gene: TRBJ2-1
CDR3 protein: CASSLRLGRDNEQFF
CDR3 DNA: TGTGCCAGCAGTTTGAGACTCGGGCGCGACAATGAGCAGTTCTTC

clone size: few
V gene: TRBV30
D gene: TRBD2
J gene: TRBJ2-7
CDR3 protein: CAWTGPLAGGYYEQYF
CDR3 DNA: TGTGCCTGGACCGGCCCCCTAGCGGGAGGCTACTACGAGCAGTACTTC

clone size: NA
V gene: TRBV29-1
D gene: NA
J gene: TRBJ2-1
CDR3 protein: CSVEGIYDNEQFF
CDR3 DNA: TGCAGCGTTGAAGGTATTTACGACAATGAGCAGTTCTTC

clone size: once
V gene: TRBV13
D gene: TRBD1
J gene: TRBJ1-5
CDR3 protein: CASSRGQGQGNQPQHF
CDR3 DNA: TGTGCCAGCAGCAGGGGACAGGGTCAAGGCAATCAGCCCCAGCATTTT

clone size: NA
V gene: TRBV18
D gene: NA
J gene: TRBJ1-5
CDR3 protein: CASSREIHQPQHF
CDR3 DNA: TGTGCCAGCTCACGTGAGATCCATCAGCCCCAGCATTTT

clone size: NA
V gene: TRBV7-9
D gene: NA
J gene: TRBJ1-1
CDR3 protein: CASSERRGNTEAFF
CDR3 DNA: TGTGCCAGCAGTGAAAGAAGGGGGAACACTGAAGCTTTCTTT

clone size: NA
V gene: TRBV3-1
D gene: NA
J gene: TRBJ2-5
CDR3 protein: CASSQERGDGETQYF
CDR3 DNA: TGTGCCAGCAGCCAAGAAAGGGGGGACGGAGAGACCCAGTACTTC

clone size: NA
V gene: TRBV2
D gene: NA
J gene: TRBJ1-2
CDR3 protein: CASSAEQERSGYTF
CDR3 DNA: TGTGCCAGCAGTGCCGAGCAGGAGCGGAGTGGCTACACCTTC

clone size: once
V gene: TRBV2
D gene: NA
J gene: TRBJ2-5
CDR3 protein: CVSSKAWEETQYF
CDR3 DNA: TGTGTGTCGAGCAAGGCGTGGGAAGAGACCCAGTACTTC

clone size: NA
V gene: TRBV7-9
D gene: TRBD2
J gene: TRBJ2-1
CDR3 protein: CASSLETSGIHEQFF
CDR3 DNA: TGTGCCAGCAGCTTAGAGACTAGCGGGATACATGAGCAGTTCTTC

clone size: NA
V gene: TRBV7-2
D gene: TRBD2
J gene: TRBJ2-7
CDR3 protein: CASSLSLFGRSYEQYF
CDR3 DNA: TGTGCCAGCAGCTTAAGTCTGTTCGGGAGGAGCTACGAGCAGTACTTC

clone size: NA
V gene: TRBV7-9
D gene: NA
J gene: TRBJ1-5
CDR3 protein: CASSFGQSRQPQHF
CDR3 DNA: TGTGCCAGCAGCTTCGGACAGTCCCGTCAGCCCCAGCATTTT

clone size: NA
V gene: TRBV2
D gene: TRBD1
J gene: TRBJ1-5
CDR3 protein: CASRQDRERNQPQHF
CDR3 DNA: TGTGCCAGCAGGCAGGACAGGGAAAGGAATCAGCCCCAGCATTTT

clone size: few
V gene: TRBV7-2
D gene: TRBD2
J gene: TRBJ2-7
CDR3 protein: CASSLLPSGGKDEQYF
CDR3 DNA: TGTGCCAGCAGCCTCCTGCCTAGCGGGGGGAAGGACGAGCAGTACTTC

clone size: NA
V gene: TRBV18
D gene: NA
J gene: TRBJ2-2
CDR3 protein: CASSPARADTGELFF
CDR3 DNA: TGTGCCAGCTCACCTGCCCGGGCCGACACCGGGGAGCTGTTTTTT

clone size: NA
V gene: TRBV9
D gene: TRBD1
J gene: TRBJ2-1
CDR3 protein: CASSSGQGGLDEQFF
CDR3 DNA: TGTGCCAGCAGCTCGGGACAGGGAGGGCTTGATGAGCAGTTCTTC

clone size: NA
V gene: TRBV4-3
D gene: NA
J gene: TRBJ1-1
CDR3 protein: CASSQAPRVTEAFF
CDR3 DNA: TGCGCCAGCAGCCAAGCTCCCAGGGTCACTGAAGCTTTCTTT

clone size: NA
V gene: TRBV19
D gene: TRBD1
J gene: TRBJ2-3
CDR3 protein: CASSIGRGRITDTQYF
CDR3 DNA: TGTGCCAGTAGTATCGGCAGGGGGCGCATTACAGATACGCAGTATTTT